The clone carrying this T cell receptor (beta chain) came up a few times. Its cognate antigen is unknown. This sample stems from a study of T cells in Graves' hyperthyroidism and ophthalmopathy. TCR beta CDR3 region amplification was performed from RNA transcripts. HTBI primers were employed in a first-round RT-PCR of the TCR CDR3. TCRdb re-derived calls from the multiplex PCR reads in MiXCR, one entry per CDR3 protein. Of about 400,000 distinct CDR3 sequences in the sample, about 16% were seen once. V dropped 3 bases and J dropped 3 bases, with 11 bases sitting between them. In germline, CDR1 is MRHNA, CDR2 SNTAGT. The CDR3 is 14 residues long. Uncontrolled infection, other autoimmune disease, pregnancy or lactation led to exclusion. Out of more than 8 ml of fresh peripheral blood came the PBMCs. Notes on the study in general: Ophthalmopathy and stable hyperthyroidism were separated by a 13 V-J model.

The source material was blood. The sequence came from a woman in her fifties or sixties with Graves' ophthalmopathy. J is TRBJ1-2 and V is TRBV6-4; TRBD1 is a possible D gene (6 bases). In DNA form, the CDR3 reads TGTGCCAGCAGTGAGTCACAGGGCGACTATGGCTACACCTTC. This codes for CASSESQGDYGYTF.